This T cell receptor (beta chain) was sequenced during a study of CD8 T cells in ankylosing spondylitis. Findings of the study overall: Disease-linked clones reportedly showed significant enrichment in matched ankylosing spondylitis synovial fluid. Under 10 highly homologous variants formed a TCR beta motif that appeared characteristic of ankylosing spondylitis blood. Disease-linked clones were found to be CD8+ and relatively rare in peripheral blood.

Preparation of TCR beta libraries was done by quantitative 5'-RACE with molecular barcodes. TCRdb analysed the 5' RACE reads with MiXCR anew, one entry per CDR3 protein. In the table there are some 40,000 distinct CDR3 sequences, around a tenth of which are singletons. This clonotype was recorded at least ten times. Its matching antigen is unknown. The CDR3 is 16 amino acids. CDR1 is DFQATT, CDR2 SNEGSKA, per germline (reference sequence). Trimming cost V 3 bases and J 7 bases; bases outside gene matches: 7. The sequence derives from a male donor with ankylosing spondylitis or in good health (not recorded which). V usage is TRBV20-1 and J usage is TRBJ2-1; TRBD2 matches at 15 bases. Sequencing used blood, either unsorted or a sorted T cell fraction (not recorded which). CDR3 residues: CSARPPGLAGGNEQFF. The CDR3 DNA follows: TGCAGTGCTAGGCCCCCGGGACTAGCGGGAGGAAATGAGCAGTTCTTC.